One sample yielded the 14 T cell receptor beta chains listed below, sequenced in a study of OX40 agonist ivuxolimab in advanced cancers. Repertoires were generated with immunoSEQ multiplex PCR, while TCRdb's copy carries only in-frame clones and drops some. The sample includes some 15,000 clones, 70% to 75% seen only once; the top ten take around 33%. This specimen was CD4+ or CD8+ T cells sorted from blood, taken in a trial of the OX40 agonist ivuxolimab. All receptors derive from an adult with an advanced solid tumor such as melanoma, head and neck, liver or kidney cancer.

The gene calls are TRBV27 and TRBJ2-1; D gene unclear. This CDR3 comprises 12 residues. V dropped 5 bases and J dropped 4 bases, with 6 bases sitting between them. Germline values: CDR1 MNHEY, CDR2 SMNVEV (reference sequence). The CDR3 coding sequence is TGTGCCAGCAGTGACGGTTACAATGAGCAGTTCTTC. It yields the protein CASSDGYNEQFF.

The CDR3 loop reads CASSPGASNYGYTF. The DNA for the CDR3 is TGTGCCAGTAGTCCAGGCGCCTCTAACTATGGCTACACCTTC. V is TRBV19 and J is TRBJ1-2; D is uncertain. V was shortened by 5 bases and J by 0 bases, with 10 bases between the two germline ends. The CDR3 runs to 14 residues. CDR1 is LNHDA, CDR2 SQIVND, per germline (reference sequence).

V is TRBV7-9 and J is TRBJ1-1; D is uncertain. Germline-derived CDR1 and CDR2 are SEHNR and FQNEAQ (reference sequence). This CDR3 has 14 amino acids. Trimming stripped 6 bases from V and 1 base from J, with 12 bases between. The chain's CDR3 is CASRRNSGNTEAFF. In DNA form, the CDR3 reads TGTGCCAGCAGACGCAATTCAGGGAACACTGAAGCTTTCTTT.

The chain is built from TRBV6-5 and TRBJ1-1; 9 bases map to TRBD1. Germline V gene lookup returns CDR1 MNHEY and CDR2 SVGAGI. V shed 6 bases and J 4 bases; nucleotides not matched to a gene: 9. This CDR3 spans 15 amino acids. The CDR3 loop is CASSGTGGAGTEAFF. CDR3 in DNA: TGTGCCAGCAGCGGAACAGGGGGCGCCGGCACTGAAGCTTTCTTT.

The J gene is TRBJ2-7, the V gene TRBV29-1; 10 nucleotides agree with TRBD1. Looked up from germline, CDR1 is SQVTM and CDR2 is ANQGSEA. Trimming cost V 7 bases and J 0 bases; bases outside gene matches: 6. The CDR3 sequence is 14 residues long. The CDR3 nucleotides read TGCAGCGGGAAGGGACAGGGGAGCTCCTACGAGCAGTACTTC. Translated, it gives CSGKGQGSSYEQYF.

The V gene is TRBV27, the J gene TRBJ1-5, with 8 bases aligning to TRBD1. CDR1 MNHEY and CDR2 SMNVEV come from the germline V gene (reference sequence). The CDR3 totals 16 residues. V trimming: 6 bases; J trimming: 1 base; junction bases outside the gene matches: 8. CDR3 nucleotides: TGTGCCAGCAGCTTTAACAGGGGGTCGAGCAATCAGCCCCAGCATTTT. This sequence encodes CASSFNRGSSNQPQHF.

The genes are TRBV7-2 and TRBJ1-2; 9 bases are shared with TRBD1. Germline V gene lookup returns CDR1 SGHTA and CDR2 FQGNSA. The junction had 14 bases not matched to a gene; V was cut back by 3 bases and J by 6 bases. The CDR3 loop spans 17 amino acids. CDR3 region: CASSFNQGTGRADGYTF. As DNA, the CDR3 is TGTGCCAGCAGCTTCAACCAAGGGACAGGGCGTGCCGATGGCTACACCTTC.

This clone occurred once. The chain combines TRBV4-1 with TRBJ2-3; D unresolved. Trimming shortened V by 1 base and J by 6 bases, and 8 bases separated the two germline ends. Germline CDR1 MGHRA, CDR2 YSYEKL. This CDR3 is built from 13 residues. Written as DNA, the CDR3 is TGCGCCAGCAGCCAAGTCGCGGCGGATACGCAGTATTTT. It translates to CASSQVAADTQYF.

The chain has TRBV4-3 and TRBJ1-5; 7 bases line up with TRBD1. The V and J ends lost 6 bases and 7 bases, in that order; junction bases with no gene match: 15. Germline CDR1 is LGHNA and CDR2 is YSLEER. The CDR3 has 16 residues. CDR3 coding DNA: TGCGCCAGCAGAGCCAGCTCCGACAGGGCGGGCCAGCCCCAGCATTTT. Translation gives CASRASSDRAGQPQHF.

This chain joins TRBV5-4 and TRBJ2-5; TRBD1 matches 7 bases. The end of the DNA fits TRBJ2-7 better, so the J call may be wrong. CDR3 size: 14 residues. CDR1 is SGHNT, CDR2 YYREEE, per germline (reference sequence). The CDR3 bases are TGTGCCAGCAGCTCCCGGGACAGCACCTACGAGCAGTACTTC. It is translated as CASSSRDSTYEQYF.

V gene TRBV5-1 combines with J gene TRBJ2-3, with D hard to call. The V and J ends lost 1 base and 4 bases respectively, with 7 bases between them. The CDR3 is 13 amino acids. Per the germline V gene, CDR1 is SGHRS and CDR2 is YFSETQ. As DNA, the CDR3 is TGCGCCAGCAGCTTGTTCCGCGCAGATACGCAGTATTTT. It codes for CASSLFRADTQYF.

This sequence joins TRBV6-4 and TRBJ1-2; 8 nucleotides match TRBD1. Germline loops: CDR1 MRHNA, CDR2 SNTAGT. This CDR3 contains 15 residues. J was trimmed by 4 bases and V by 3 bases; bases with no gene match: 7. The CDR3 bases are TGTGCCAGCAGTGAGACACTGGACAGGGCCTATGGCTACACCTTC. Translated, it gives CASSETLDRAYGYTF.

The table lists this clone with a few counts. The chain carries TRBV7-9 and TRBJ1-5, with D hard to call. The germline V gene has CDR1 SEHNR and CDR2 FQNEAQ (reference sequence). Trimming stripped 5 bases from V and 2 bases from J, with 19 bases between. The CDR3 has 17 residues. As DNA, the CDR3 is TGTGCCAGCAGCGGTCCCTCCAGGCCGGGTGGCAATCAGCCCCAGCATTTT. Its translation is CASSGPSRPGGNQPQHF.

There are a few counts of this clone. The sample carries other DNA sequences with the same CDR3. V and J are TRBV5-1 and TRBJ2-7; D remains ambiguous. Trimming left V 0 bases short and J 0 bases short, with 10 bases between. Looked up from germline, CDR1 is SGHRS and CDR2 is YFSETQ. The CDR3 loop spans 15 amino acids. For the CDR3, the DNA is TGCGCCAGCAGCTTGGCCGCCGGGTACTCCTACGAGCAGTACTTC. It codes for CASSLAAGYSYEQYF.